The entry below gives a single TCR beta chain sequence along with its context. Its target is unknown. Time point indicated: week 23, last vaccination. Vaccinated patients received 300 ug of mutant IDH1 20-mer peptide per dose, with topical imiquimod. Tumors from donors were new WHO grade 3 or 4 IDH1-mutant astrocytomas with ATRX loss. Trimming left V 1 base short and J 5 bases short, with 9 bases between. Germline V gene lookup returns CDR1 SGHRS and CDR2 YFSETQ. The length of the CDR3 is 14 residues. Sequencing was performed with immunoSEQ multiplex PCR; in TCRdb, only in-frame clones are kept and a portion is missing. The sample contains about 20,000 clones, roughly 82% of which appear only once. These data originate in a study of a mutant IDH1 vaccine in newly diagnosed glioma. Study overall: During weeks 1, 3, 5, 7, 11, 15, 19 and 23, patients received eight vaccinations. Vaccine dosing followed radiotherapy by 4-6 weeks, or accompanied temozolomide cycles.

The sequence came from a man aged 25-45 years with glioma. The chain combines TRBV5-1 with TRBJ2-2; D gene ambiguous. The sample here was PBMCs, taken from a glioma patient whose treatment included an IDH1 peptide vaccine. The CDR3 coding sequence is TGCGCCAGCAGCTTGAGTAGCCCGACCGGGGAGCTGTTTTTT. It encodes CASSLSSPTGELFF.